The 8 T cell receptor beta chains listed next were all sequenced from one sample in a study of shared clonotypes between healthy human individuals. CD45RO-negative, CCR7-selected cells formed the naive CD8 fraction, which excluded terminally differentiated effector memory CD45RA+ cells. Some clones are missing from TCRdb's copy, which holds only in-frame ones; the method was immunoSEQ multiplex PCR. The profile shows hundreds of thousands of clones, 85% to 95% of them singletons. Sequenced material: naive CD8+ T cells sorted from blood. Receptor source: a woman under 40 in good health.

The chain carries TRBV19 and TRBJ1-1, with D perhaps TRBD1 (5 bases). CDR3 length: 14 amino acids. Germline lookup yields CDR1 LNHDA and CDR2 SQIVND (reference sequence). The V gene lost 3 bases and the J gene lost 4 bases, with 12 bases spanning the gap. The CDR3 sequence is CASSIGGVATEAFF. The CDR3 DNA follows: TGTGCCAGTAGTATTGGAGGGGTGGCCACTGAAGCTTTCTTT.

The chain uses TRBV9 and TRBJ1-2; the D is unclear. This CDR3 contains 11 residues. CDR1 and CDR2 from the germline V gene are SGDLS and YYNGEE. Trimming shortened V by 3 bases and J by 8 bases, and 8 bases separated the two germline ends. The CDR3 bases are TGTGCCAGCAGCGCTGGGTGGGGCTACACCTTC. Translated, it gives CASSAGWGYTF.

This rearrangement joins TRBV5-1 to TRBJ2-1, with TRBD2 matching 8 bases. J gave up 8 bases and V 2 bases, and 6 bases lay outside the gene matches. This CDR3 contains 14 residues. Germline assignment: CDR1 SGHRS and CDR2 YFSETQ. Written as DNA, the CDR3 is TGCGCCAGCAGCTTTTCTAGCGGGTCCGATGAGCAGTTCTTC. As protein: CASSFSSGSDEQFF.

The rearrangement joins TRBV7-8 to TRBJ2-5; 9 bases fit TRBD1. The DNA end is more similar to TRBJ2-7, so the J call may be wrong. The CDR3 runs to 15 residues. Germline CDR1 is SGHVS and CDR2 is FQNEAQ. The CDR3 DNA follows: TGTGCCAGCAGCTTAGAGCTGGGACAGGGTAACGAGCAGTACTTC. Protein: CASSLELGQGNEQYF.

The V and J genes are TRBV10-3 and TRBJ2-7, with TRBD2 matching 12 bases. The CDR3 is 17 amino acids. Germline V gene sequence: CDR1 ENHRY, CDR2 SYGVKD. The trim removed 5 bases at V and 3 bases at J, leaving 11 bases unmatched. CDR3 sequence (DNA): TGTGCCATCAGTAAGACTAGCGGGAGTTCATTTATCTACGAGCAGTACTTC. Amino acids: CAISKTSGSSFIYEQYF.

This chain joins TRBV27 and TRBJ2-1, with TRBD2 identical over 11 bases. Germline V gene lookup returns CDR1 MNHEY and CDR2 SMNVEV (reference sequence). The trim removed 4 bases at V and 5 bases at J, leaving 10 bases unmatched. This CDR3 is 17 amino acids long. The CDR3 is CASSYLLAGGPHNEQFF. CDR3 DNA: TGTGCCAGCAGTTACCTCCTAGCGGGAGGCCCCCACAATGAGCAGTTCTTC.

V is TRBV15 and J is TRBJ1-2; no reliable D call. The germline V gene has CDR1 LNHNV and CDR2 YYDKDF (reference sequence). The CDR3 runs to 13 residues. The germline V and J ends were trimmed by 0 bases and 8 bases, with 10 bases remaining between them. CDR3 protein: CATSRDRSRGYTF. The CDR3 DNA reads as TGTGCCACCAGCAGAGACCGTTCGCGCGGCTACACCTTC.

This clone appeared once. The CDR3 here is CASSPFPGPEQYF. The CDR3 region has the DNA TGTGCCAGCAGTCCATTCCCAGGACCCGAGCAGTACTTC. The chain uses TRBV28 and TRBJ2-5; D gene unclear. Matching the DNA end better, TRBJ2-7 makes the J call doubtful. The V gene's germline CDR1 is MDHEN and CDR2 SYDVKM. There are 13 residues in the CDR3.